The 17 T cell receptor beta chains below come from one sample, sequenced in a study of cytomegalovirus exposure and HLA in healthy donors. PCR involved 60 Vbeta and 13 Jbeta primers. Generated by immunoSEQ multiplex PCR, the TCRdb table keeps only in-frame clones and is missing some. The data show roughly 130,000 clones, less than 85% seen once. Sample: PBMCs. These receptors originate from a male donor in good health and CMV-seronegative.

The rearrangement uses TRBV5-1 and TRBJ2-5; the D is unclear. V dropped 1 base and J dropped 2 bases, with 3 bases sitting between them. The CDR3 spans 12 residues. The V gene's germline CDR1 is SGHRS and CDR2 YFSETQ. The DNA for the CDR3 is TGCGCCAGCAGCTTGCGGCAAGAGACCCAGTACTTC. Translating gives CASSLRQETQYF.

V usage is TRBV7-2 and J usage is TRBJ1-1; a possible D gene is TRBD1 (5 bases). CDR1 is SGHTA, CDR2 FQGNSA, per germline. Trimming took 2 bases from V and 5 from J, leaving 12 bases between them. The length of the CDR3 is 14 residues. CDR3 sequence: CASSLFHGGTEAFF. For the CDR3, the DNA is TGTGCCAGCAGCTTATTCCACGGGGGAACTGAAGCTTTCTTT.

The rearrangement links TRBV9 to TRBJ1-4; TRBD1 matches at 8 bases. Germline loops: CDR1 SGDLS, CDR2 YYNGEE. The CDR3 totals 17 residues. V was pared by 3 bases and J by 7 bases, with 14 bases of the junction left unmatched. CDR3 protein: CASSAGEMGRGREKLFF. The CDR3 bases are TGTGCCAGCAGCGCCGGAGAAATGGGCAGGGGGCGTGAAAAACTGTTTTTT.

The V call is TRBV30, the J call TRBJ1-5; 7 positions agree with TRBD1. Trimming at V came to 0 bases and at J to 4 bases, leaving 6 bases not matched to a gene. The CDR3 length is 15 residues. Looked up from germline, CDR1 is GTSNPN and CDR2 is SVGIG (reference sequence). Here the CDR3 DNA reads TGTGCCTGGAGTGTACAGGGGTCGCGTAATCAGCCCCAGCATTTT. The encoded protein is CAWSVQGSRNQPQHF.

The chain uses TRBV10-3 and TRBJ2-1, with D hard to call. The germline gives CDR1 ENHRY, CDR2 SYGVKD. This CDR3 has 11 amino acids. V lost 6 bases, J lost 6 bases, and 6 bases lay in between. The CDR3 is CAIRAANEQFF. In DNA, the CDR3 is TGTGCCATCAGGGCGGCCAATGAGCAGTTCTTC.

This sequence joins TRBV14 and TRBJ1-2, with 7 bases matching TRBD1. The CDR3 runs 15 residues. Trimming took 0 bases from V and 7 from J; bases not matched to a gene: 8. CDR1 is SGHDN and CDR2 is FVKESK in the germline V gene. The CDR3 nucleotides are TGTGCCAGCAGCCAAGAGACAGGGTGGCCTTCTGGCTACACCTTC. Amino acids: CASSQETGWPSGYTF.

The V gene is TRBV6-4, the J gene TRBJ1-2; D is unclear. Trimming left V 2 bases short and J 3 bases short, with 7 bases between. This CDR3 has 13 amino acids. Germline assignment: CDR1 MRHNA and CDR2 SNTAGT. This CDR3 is CASSDAGHYGYTF. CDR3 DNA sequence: TGTGCCAGCAGTGACGCAGGCCACTATGGCTACACCTTC.

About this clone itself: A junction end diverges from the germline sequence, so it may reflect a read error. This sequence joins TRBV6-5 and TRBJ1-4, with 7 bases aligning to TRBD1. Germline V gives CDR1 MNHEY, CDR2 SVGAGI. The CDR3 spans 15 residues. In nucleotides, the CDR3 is TGTGCCGGCAGTCACTCAGGGGGTACTAATGAAAAACTGTTTTTT. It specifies CAGSHSGGTNEKLFF.

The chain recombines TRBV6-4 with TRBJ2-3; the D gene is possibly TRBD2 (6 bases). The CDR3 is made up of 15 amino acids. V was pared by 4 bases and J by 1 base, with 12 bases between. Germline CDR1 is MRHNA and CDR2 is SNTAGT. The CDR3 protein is CASSAVAGRTDTQYF. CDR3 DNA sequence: TGTGCCAGCAGTGCCGTGGCGGGACGCACAGATACGCAGTATTTT.

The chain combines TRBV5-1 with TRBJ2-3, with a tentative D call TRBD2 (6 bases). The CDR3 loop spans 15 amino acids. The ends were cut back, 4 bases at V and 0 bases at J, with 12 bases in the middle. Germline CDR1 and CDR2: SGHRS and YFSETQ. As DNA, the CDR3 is TGCGCCAGCAGCCAACGGGGAGGTAGCACAGATACGCAGTATTTT. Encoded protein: CASSQRGGSTDTQYF. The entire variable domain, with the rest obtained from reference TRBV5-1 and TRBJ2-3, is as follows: KAGVTQTPRYLIKTRGQQVTLSCSPISGHRSVSWYQQTPGQGLQFLFEYFSETQRNKGNFPGRFSGRQFSNSRSEMNVSTLELGDSALYLCASSQRGGSTDTQYFGPGTRLTVL.

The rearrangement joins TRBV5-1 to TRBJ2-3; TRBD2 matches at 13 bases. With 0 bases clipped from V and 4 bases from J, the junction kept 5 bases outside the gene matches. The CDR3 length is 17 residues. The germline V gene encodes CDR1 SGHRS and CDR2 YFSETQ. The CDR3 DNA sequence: TGCGCCAGCAGCTTGGAGCCGGGACTAGCGGGATCAGATACGCAGTATTTT. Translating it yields CASSLEPGLAGSDTQYF.

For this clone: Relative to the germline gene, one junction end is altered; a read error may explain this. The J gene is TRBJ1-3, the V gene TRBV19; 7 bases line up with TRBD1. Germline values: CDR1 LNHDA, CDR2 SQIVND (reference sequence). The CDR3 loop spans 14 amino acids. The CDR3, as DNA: TGTGCCAGTAGTCCCACAGGGGCTGGAGACACCATATATTTT. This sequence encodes CASSPTGAGDTIYF.

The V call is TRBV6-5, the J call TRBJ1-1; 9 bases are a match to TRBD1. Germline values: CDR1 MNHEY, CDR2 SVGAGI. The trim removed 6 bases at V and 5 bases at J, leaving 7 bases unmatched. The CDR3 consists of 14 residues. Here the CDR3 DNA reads TGTGCCAGCAGCTCGGGACAGGGTTGGACTGAAGCTTTCTTT. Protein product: CASSSGQGWTEAFF.

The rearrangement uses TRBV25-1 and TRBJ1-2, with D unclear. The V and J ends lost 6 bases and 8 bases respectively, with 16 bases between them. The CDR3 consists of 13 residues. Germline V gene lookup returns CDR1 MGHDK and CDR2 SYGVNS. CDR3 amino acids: CASSSDLTRGYTF. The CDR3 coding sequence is TGTGCCAGCAGCTCAGACCTAACGAGGGGCTACACCTTC.

The CDR3 DNA reads TGTGCCAGTAGTGGCGGTGGCTACACCTTC. It specifies CASSGGGYTF. The chain uses TRBV19 and TRBJ1-2; D is unresolved. CDR1 LNHDA and CDR2 SQIVND come from the germline V gene (reference sequence). This CDR3 has 10 residues. Trimming removed 5 bases from V and 7 bases from J, with 5 bases in between.

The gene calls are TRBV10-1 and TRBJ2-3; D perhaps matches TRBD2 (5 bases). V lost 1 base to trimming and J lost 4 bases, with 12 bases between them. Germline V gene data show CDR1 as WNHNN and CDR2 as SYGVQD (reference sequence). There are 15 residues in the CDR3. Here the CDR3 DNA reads TGCGCCAGCAGTGAGTGGCCCGGGAAAGCAGATACGCAGTATTTT. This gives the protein CASSEWPGKADTQYF.

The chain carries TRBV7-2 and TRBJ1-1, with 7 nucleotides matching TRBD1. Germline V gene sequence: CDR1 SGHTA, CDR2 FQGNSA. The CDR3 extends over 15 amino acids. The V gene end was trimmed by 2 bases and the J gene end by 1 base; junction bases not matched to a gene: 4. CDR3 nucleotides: TGTGCCAGCAGCTTACTTGGGACAGAGAACACTGAAGCTTTCTTT. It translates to CASSLLGTENTEAFF.